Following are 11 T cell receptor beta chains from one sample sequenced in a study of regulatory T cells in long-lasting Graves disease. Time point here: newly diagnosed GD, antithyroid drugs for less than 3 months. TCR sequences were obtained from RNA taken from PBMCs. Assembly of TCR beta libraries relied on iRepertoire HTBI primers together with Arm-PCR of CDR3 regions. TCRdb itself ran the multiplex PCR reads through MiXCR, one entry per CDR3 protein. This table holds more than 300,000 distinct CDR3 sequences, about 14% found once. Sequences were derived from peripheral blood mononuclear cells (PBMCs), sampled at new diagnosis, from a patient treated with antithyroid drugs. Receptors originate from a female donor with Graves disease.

The CDR3 reads CASSRWRSYEQYF. As DNA, the CDR3 is TGCGCCAGCAGCCGCTGGAGGTCCTACGAGCAGTACTTC. V usage is TRBV4-1 and J usage is TRBJ2-7; TRBD2 is a possible D gene (5 bases). There are 13 residues in the CDR3. V gave up 4 bases and J gave up 1 base, with 8 bases separating them. The germline V gene encodes CDR1 MGHRA and CDR2 YSYEKL.

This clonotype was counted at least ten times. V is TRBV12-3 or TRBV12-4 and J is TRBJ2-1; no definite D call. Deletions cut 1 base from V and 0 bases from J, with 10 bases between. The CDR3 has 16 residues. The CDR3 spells CASSLGPSPSYNEQFF. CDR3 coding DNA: TGTGCCAGCAGTTTAGGTCCGAGCCCCTCCTACAATGAGCAGTTCTTC.

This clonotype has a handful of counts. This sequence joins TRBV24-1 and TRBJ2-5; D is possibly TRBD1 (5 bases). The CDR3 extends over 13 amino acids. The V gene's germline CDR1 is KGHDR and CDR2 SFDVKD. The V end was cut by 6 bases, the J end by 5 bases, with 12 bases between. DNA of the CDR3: TGTGCCACCAGTCAACAGGCCGGGGAGACCCAGTACTTC. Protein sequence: CATSQQAGETQYF.

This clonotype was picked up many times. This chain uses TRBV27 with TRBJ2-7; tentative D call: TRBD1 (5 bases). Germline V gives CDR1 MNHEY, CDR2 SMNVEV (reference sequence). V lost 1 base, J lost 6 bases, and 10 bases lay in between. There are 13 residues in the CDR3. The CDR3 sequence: CASSLFVRGEQYF. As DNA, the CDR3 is TGTGCCAGCAGTTTATTCGTTAGGGGCGAGCAGTACTTC.

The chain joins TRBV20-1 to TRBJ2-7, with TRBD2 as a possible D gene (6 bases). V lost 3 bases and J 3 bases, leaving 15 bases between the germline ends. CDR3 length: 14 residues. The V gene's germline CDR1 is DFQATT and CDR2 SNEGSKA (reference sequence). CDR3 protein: CSASAAGPFYEQYF. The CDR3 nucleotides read TGCAGTGCTAGCGCCGCGGGACCCTTCTACGAGCAGTACTTC.

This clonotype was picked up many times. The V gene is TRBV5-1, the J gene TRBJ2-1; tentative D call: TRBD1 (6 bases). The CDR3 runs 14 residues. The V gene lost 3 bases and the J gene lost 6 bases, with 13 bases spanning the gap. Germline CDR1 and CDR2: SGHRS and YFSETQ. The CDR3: CASSWQTGGNEQFF. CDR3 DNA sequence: TGCGCCAGCAGCTGGCAGACAGGCGGCAATGAGCAGTTCTTC.

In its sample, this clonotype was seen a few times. CDR3 nucleotides: TGTGCCAGCAGCTTATTGGCCAGAACGGGCCAGTACTTC. This codes for CASSLLARTGQYF. The chain uses TRBV7-9 and TRBJ2-5; no definite D call. Trimming took 2 bases from V and 10 from J, leaving 14 bases between them. Germline V gene sequence: CDR1 SEHNR, CDR2 FQNEAQ (reference sequence). The CDR3 loop spans 13 amino acids.

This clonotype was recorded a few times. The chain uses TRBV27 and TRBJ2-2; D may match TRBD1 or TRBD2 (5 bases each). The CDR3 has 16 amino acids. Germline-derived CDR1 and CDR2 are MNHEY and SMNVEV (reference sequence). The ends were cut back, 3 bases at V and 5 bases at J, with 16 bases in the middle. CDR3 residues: CASSFSAEGETGELFF. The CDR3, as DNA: TGTGCCAGCAGTTTCTCGGCCGAAGGGGAGACCGGGGAGCTGTTTTTT.

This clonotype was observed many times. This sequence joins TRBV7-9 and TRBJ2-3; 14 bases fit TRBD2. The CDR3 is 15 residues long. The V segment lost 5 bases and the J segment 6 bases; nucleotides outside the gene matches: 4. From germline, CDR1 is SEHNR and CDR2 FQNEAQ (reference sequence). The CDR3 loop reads CASSEGTSGSDTQYF. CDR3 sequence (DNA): TGTGCCAGCAGCGAAGGGACTAGCGGGAGCGATACGCAGTATTTT.

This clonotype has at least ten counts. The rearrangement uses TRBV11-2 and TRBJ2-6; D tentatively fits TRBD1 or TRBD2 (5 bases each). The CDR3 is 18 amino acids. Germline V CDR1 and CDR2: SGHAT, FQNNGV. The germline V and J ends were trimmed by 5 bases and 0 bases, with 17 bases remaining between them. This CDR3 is CASSPRPGLDSGANVLTF. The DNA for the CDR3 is TGTGCCAGCAGCCCCCGTCCGGGGCTAGACTCTGGGGCCAACGTCCTGACTTTC.

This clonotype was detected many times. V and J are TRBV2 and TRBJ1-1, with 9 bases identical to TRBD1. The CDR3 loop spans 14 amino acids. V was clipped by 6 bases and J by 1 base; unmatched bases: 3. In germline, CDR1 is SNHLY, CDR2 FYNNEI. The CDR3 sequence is CASREDRGNTEAFF. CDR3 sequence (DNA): TGTGCCAGCAGGGAGGACAGGGGGAACACTGAAGCTTTCTTT.